This entry is about one T cell receptor (beta chain). Its antigen is as yet unknown. For every subset, genomic DNA was evenly distributed across several immunoSEQ plates. Sequenced by immunoSEQ multiplex PCR; TCRdb stores in-frame clones only, minus some. The table shows approximately 2.5 million clones, with approximately 94% occurring only once. Trimming pared 7 bases from V and 4 bases from J, leaving 20 bases between. CDR3 length: 16 amino acids. Germline lookup yields CDR1 MNHNY and CDR2 SVGAGI (reference sequence). The data were obtained in a study of shared clonotypes between healthy human individuals. Regarding the study as a whole: Even with large depth, rarefaction showed that sorted-subset sequencing was incomplete. Donor scarcity curtailed the genetic and exposure-history diversity represented herein.

Sequencing was done on a sample of naive CD4+ T cells from PBMCs. Described subset: CD45RA+ positively selected. V usage is TRBV6-6 and J usage is TRBJ2-1; a possible D gene is TRBD2 (5 bases). The source of this sequence is a man between 18 and 35 years old in good health. Some clones in this sample may be carry-over from other donors' samples. CDR3 region: CASNPLGVGVYNEQFF. Written as DNA, the CDR3 is TGTGCCAGCAATCCTCTTGGCGTCGGGGTATACAATGAGCAGTTCTTC.